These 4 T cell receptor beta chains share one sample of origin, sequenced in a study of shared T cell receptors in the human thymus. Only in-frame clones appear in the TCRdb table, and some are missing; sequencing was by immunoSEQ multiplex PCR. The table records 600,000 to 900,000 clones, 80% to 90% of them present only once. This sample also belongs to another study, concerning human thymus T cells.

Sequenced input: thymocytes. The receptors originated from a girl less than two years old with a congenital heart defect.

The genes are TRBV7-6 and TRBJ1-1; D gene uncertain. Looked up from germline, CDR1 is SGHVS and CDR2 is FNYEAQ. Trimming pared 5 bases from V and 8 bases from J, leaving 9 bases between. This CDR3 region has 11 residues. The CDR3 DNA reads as TGTGCCAGCAGCCCCGTTCGGGAAGCTTTCTTT. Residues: CASSPVREAFF.

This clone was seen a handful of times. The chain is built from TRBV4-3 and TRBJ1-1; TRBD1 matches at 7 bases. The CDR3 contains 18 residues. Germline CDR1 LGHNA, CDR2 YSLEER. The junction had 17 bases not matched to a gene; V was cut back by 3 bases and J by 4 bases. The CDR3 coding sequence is TGCGCCAGCAGCCATTGGCCTGAGGACGAGGGGGCGGGCACTGAAGCTTTCTTT. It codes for CASSHWPEDEGAGTEAFF.

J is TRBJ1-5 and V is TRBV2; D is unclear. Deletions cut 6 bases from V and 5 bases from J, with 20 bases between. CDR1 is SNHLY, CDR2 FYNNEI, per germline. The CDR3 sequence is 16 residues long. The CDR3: CASSKSGSWLDQPQHF. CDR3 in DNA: TGTGCCAGCAGCAAGTCCGGGTCATGGTTAGATCAGCCCCAGCATTTT.

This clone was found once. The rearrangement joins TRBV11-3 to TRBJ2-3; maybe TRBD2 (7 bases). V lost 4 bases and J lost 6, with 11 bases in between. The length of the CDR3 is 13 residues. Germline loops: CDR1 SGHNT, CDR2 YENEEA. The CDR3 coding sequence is TGTGCCAGCAGCTCACAGGGAGGGGATACGCAGTATTTT. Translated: CASSSQGGDTQYF.